This T cell receptor (beta chain) was sequenced during a study of blood T cell repertoires in COVID-19. Looking at the study overall: T cells, B-cell-depleted T cells, or PBMCs supplied cDNA or gDNA.

Germline V gene lookup returns CDR1 PRHDT and CDR2 FYEKMQ (reference sequence). Trimming at V came to 1 base and at J to 5 bases, leaving 5 bases not matched to a gene. This CDR3 contains 14 residues. The repertoire was sequenced with immunoSEQ multiplex PCR; TCRdb's copy has only in-frame clones and lacks some. The sample comprises some 42,000 clones, 80% to 90% of which are singletons, and around 14% rests with the top ten. Sequenced input: peripheral blood. The V call is TRBV13, the J call TRBJ2-7; 7 nucleotides line up with TRBD1. The clonotype comes from a woman in her seventies in a cohort sampled during active COVID-19. CDR3 nucleotide sequence: TGTGCCAGCAGCTTAGCAGGGGGTATGCACGAGCAGTACTTC. Its protein product is CASSLAGGMHEQYF.